Listed below are T cell receptor beta chains from one sample, sequenced in a study of technical replicates of blood from a handful of donors. Sequenced by immunoSEQ multiplex PCR; TCRdb stores in-frame clones only, minus some. The sample has about 68,000 clones; about 97% are singletons. Source material: T cells isolated from PBMCs. The receptors shown here come from a human donor in good health. Each CDR3 is given with its conserved first and last residue. D genes are given only for firm matches. Clone sizes are given selectively: once, few, many, or a class where the clone is expanded.

d_gene | abundance | j_gene | v_gene | CDR3aa | CDR3nt
TRBD2 | . | TRBJ2-3 | TRBV18 | CASSPPTWEGPGDTQYF | TGTGCCAGCTCACCACCGACATGGGAGGGCCCGGGAGATACGCAGTATTTT
. | . | TRBJ2-7 | TRBV10-2 | CASSGALTGEQYF | TGCGCCAGCAGTGGGGCGCTTACAGGGGAGCAGTACTTC
. | . | TRBJ1-2 | TRBV27 | CASSPRGVMRGYTF | TGTGCCAGCAGTCCCCGGGGGGTAATGCGCGGCTACACCTTC
. | . | TRBJ2-1 | TRBV27 | CASSFKGNEQFF | TGTGCCAGCAGTTTTAAGGGGAATGAGCAGTTCTTC
. | . | TRBJ1-2 | TRBV30 | CAWSARTAANYGYTF | TGTGCCTGGAGTGCCAGGACAGCCGCTAACTATGGCTACACCTTC
TRBD1 | . | TRBJ1-2 | TRBV10-3 | CAISGQGPGYTF | TGTGCCATCAGTGGACAGGGACCTGGCTACACCTTC
. | . | TRBJ2-7 | TRBV13 | CASSPSRDEQYF | TGTGCCAGCAGCCCTTCCAGGGACGAGCAGTACTTC
. | . | TRBJ2-1 | TRBV19 | CASSTYLDGNEQFF | TGTGCCAGTAGCACATACTTAGACGGGAATGAGCAGTTCTTC
. | . | TRBJ1-3 | TRBV7-2 | CASSLTPNTIYF | TGTGCCAGCAGCTTGACACCTAACACCATATATTTT
. | once | TRBJ1-2 | TRBV2 | CASTADYGYTF | TGTGCCAGCACGGCGGACTATGGCTACACCTTC
TRBD1 | . | TRBJ2-7 | TRBV6-1 | CASRETGLSYEQYF | TGTGCCAGCAGGGAGACAGGGCTAAGCTACGAGCAGTACTTC
. | . | TRBJ1-1 | TRBV5-1 | CASSWEGRTEAFF | TGCGCCAGCAGCTGGGAGGGGAGGACTGAAGCTTTCTTT
TRBD2 | . | TRBJ2-7 | TRBV5-1 | CASSLVTSGFFYEQYF | TGCGCCAGCAGCTTGGTTACTAGCGGATTCTTCTACGAGCAGTACTTC
. | . | TRBJ2-2 | TRBV30 | CAWTQLVTTGELFF | TGTGCCTGGACCCAACTAGTGACTACCGGGGAGCTGTTTTTT
. | . | TRBJ1-4 | TRBV13 | CASSLFLSEKLFF | TGTGCCAGCAGCTTATTTCTCTCGGAAAAACTGTTTTTT
. | . | TRBJ1-5 | TRBV5-1 | CASSLEDNQPQHF | TGCGCCAGCAGCCTTGAGGACAATCAGCCCCAGCATTTT
. | . | TRBJ1-2 | TRBV5-4 | CASSPQMGHNYGYTF | TGTGCCAGCAGCCCACAAATGGGGCACAACTATGGCTACACCTTC
. | . | TRBJ2-1 | TRBV6-1 | CALQTYNEQFF | TGTGCCTTGCAGACTTATAATGAGCAGTTCTTC
TRBD1 | . | TRBJ1-2 | TRBV25-1 | CASRGGSYGYTF | TGTGCCAGCAGAGGGGGCAGCTATGGCTACACCTTC
TRBD2 | . | TRBJ2-2 | TRBV28 | CASNVLAYANTGELFF | TGTGCCAGCAACGTACTAGCGTACGCGAACACCGGGGAGCTGTTTTTT
. | once | TRBJ2-3 | TRBV30 | CAATWALTQYF | TGTGCCGCCACCTGGGCTCTTACGCAGTATTTT
. | . | TRBJ1-1 | TRBV7-9 | CASPREGTEAFF | TGTGCCAGCCCTAGGGAGGGGACTGAAGCTTTCTTT
. | . | TRBJ2-4 | TRBV4-2 | CASSQDTGETQYF | TGTGCCAGCAGCCAAGATACGGGGGAGACACAGTACTTC
TRBD1 | . | TRBJ1-4 | TRBV4-1 | CASSHIDRVHEKLFF | TGCGCCAGCAGCCATATAGACAGGGTACACGAAAAACTGTTTTTT
TRBD1 | . | TRBJ1-2 | TRBV27 | CASSWGQGGYGYTF | TGTGCCAGCAGTTGGGGACAGGGAGGCTATGGCTACACCTTC
TRBD2 | . | TRBJ2-7 | TRBV9 | CASSVSGRTYEQYF | TGTGCCAGCAGCGTCAGCGGGAGGACCTACGAGCAGTACTTC
TRBD1 | . | TRBJ1-1 | TRBV5-6 | CASSFWDRENTEAFF | TGTGCCAGCAGCTTTTGGGACAGGGAGAACACTGAAGCTTTCTTT
. | . | TRBJ2-7 | TRBV6-6 | CASSYYRDLSHEQYF | TGTGCCAGCAGTTACTACCGGGACTTATCCCACGAGCAGTACTTC
TRBD1 | . | TRBJ2-5 | TRBV6-5 | CASNRGGLMGETQYF | TGTGCCAGCAACCGAGGGGGCCTAATGGGAGAGACCCAGTACTTC
TRBD2 | . | TRBJ2-5 | TRBV30 | CAWSGFRDYNF | TGTGCCTGGAGTGGGTTCCGGGACTACAACTTC
. | . | TRBJ1-1 | TRBV5-1 | CASTSEEVGTEAFF | TGCGCCAGTACTTCAGAGGAGGTAGGCACTGAAGCTTTCTTT
TRBD2 | . | TRBJ2-3 | TRBV7-3 | CASSLQGLAESTDTQYF | TGTGCCAGCAGCTTACAGGGACTAGCGGAAAGCACAGATACGCAGTATTTT
. | . | TRBJ2-6 | TRBV5-1 | CASSLEQGTGANVLTF | TGCGCCAGCAGCTTGGAACAGGGAACGGGGGCCAACGTCCTGACTTTC
TRBD1 | . | TRBJ2-5 | TRBV4-1 | CASSQELGTGSGETQYF | TGCGCCAGCAGCCAAGAGCTAGGGACAGGGTCGGGGGAGACCCAGTACTTC
TRBD1 | . | TRBJ1-2 | TRBV5-6 | CASSSSTGSVGGYTF | TGTGCCAGCAGCTCCTCGACAGGGTCCGTTGGCGGCTACACCTTC
TRBD1 | . | TRBJ1-2 | TRBV20-1 | CSLWGTDGYTF | TGCAGCCTTTGGGGGACAGATGGCTACACCTTC
. | . | TRBJ1-1 | TRBV19 | CASKRTNTEAFF | TGTGCCAGCAAGAGAACGAACACTGAAGCTTTCTTT
. | . | TRBJ2-5 | TRBV25-1 | CASGASSETQYF | TGTGCCAGCGGAGCGAGTTCGGAGACCCAGTACTTC
TRBD2 | . | TRBJ2-1 | TRBV9 | CASSPRRLAGDNEQFF | TGTGCCAGCAGCCCACGTCGACTAGCGGGAGACAATGAGCAGTTCTTC
TRBD2 | . | TRBJ2-2 | TRBV30 | CACRGGTGELFF | TGTGCCTGCCGGGGGGGAACCGGGGAGCTGTTTTTT
. | . | TRBJ2-7 | TRBV19 | CASGATATYEQYF | TGTGCCAGTGGAGCGACCGCTACCTACGAGCAGTACTTC